This TCR beta chain comes out of a study of T cells in Graves' hyperthyroidism and ophthalmopathy. Study results and caveats: The model anticipated ophthalmopathy a median approximately 6.5 months pre-onset. Among thyroid clonotypes expanded above 0.001, most also appeared in blood.

Of note for this clonotype: The antigen remains undetermined.

V trimming: 0 bases; J trimming: 4 bases; junction bases outside the gene matches: 6. The CDR3 sequence is 15 residues long. CDR1 is SGHRS, CDR2 YFSETQ, per germline. Exclusions: uncontrolled infection, other autoimmune disease, pregnancy, lactation. Every diagnosis used clinical symptoms, serum thyroxine and TRAb, thyroid ultrasound and orbital computed tomography. The source material, RNA transcripts, was used to amplify TCR beta CDR3 regions. First-round RT-PCR with HTBI primers amplified the TCR CDR3 region. TCRdb itself ran the multiplex PCR reads through MiXCR, one entry per CDR3 protein. The table has about 600,000 distinct CDR3 sequences, about 14% seen once.

This receptor was obtained from a woman aged 50 to 60 with Graves' ophthalmopathy. The chain couples TRBV5-1 to TRBJ2-7; TRBD2 matches at 8 bases. Sequencing was performed on blood. The DNA of the CDR3 is TGCGCCAGCAGCTTGGTAGCGGGACCCAATTACGAGCAGTACTTC. As protein: CASSLVAGPNYEQYF.